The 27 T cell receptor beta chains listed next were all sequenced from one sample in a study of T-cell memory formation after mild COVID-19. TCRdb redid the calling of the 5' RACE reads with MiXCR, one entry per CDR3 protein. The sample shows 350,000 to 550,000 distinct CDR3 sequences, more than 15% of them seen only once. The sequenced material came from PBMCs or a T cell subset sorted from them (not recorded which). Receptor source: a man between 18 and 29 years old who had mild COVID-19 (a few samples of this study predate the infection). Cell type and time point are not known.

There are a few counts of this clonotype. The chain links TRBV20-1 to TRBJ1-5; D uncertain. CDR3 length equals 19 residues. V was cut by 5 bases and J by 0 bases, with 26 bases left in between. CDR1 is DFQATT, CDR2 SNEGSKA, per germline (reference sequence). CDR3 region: CSADTHRALAPYSNQPQHF. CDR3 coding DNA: TGCAGTGCTGATACACACCGGGCCCTGGCACCTTATAGCAATCAGCCCCAGCATTTT.

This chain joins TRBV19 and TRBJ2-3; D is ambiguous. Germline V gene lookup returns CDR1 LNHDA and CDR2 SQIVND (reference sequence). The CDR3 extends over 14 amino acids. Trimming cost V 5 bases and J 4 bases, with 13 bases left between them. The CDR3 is CASSPGAFADTQYF. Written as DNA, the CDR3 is TGTGCCAGTAGTCCGGGCGCATTTGCAGATACGCAGTATTTT.

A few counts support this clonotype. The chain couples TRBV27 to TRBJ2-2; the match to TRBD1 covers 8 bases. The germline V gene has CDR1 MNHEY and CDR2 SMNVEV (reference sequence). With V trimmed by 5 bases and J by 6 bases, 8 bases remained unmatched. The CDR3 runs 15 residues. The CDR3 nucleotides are TGTGCCAGCAGTATCGGACAGGGATGGGCCGGGGAGCTGTTTTTT. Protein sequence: CASSIGQGWAGELFF.

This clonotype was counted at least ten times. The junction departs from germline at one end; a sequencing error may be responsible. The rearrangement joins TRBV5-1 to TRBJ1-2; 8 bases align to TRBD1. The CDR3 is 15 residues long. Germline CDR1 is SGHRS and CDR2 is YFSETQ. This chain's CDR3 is CASSPSTGANNGYTF. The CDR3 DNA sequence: TGCGCCAGCAGCCCCTCGACAGGGGCTAACAATGGCTACACCTTC.

Here the CDR3 reads CASLMGTSAGELFF. CDR3 nucleotide sequence: TGTGCCAGCCTGATGGGCACTAGCGCCGGGGAGCTGTTTTTT. The chain couples TRBV3-1 to TRBJ2-2; 7 nucleotides agree with TRBD2. Germline CDR1 reads LGHDT; CDR2 reads YNNKEL (reference sequence). Losses at the gene ends were 8 bases for V and 6 bases for J; bases not matched to a gene: 9. This CDR3 has 14 amino acids.

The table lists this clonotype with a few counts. The CDR3 reads CASTWFGGGNTGELFF. In nucleotides, the CDR3 is TGTGCCAGCACTTGGTTTGGCGGTGGAAACACCGGGGAGCTGTTTTTT. V gene TRBV12-3 or TRBV12-4 combines with J gene TRBJ2-2; D not certain. V shed 7 bases and J shed 2 bases, with 17 bases lying between them. There are 16 residues in the CDR3.

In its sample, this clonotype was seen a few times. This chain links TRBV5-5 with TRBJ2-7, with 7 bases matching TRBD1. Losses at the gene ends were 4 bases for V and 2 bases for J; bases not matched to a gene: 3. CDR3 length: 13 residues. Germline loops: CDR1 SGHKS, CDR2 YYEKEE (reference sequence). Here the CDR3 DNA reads TGTGCCAGCAGCCCGGACAGGCCCTACGAGCAGTACTTC. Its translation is CASSPDRPYEQYF.

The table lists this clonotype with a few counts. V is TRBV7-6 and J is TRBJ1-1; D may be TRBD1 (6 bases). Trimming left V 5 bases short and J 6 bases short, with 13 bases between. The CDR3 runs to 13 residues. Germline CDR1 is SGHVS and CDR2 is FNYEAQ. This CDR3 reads CASSPAGDAEAFF. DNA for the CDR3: TGTGCCAGCAGCCCTGCAGGGGACGCTGAAGCTTTCTTT.

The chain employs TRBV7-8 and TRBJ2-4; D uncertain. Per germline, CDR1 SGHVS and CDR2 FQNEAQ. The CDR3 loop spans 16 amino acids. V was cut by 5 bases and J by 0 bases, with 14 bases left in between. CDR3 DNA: TGTGCCAGCAGCCGTCCTACGGGTCTAGCCAAAAACATTCAGTACTTC. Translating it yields CASSRPTGLAKNIQYF.

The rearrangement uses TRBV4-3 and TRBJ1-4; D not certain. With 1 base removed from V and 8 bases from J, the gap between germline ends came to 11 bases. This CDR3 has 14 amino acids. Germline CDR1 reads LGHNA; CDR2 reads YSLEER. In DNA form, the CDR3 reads TGCGCCAGCAGCCAAGGAGACACGTCGGAAAAACTGTTTTTT. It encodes CASSQGDTSEKLFF.

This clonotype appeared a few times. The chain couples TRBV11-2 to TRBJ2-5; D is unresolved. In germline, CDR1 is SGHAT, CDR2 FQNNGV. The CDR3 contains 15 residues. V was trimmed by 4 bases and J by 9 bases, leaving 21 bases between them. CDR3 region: CASSSKQRTPGPQYF. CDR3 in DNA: TGTGCCAGCAGCTCGAAACAAAGGACCCCTGGTCCCCAGTACTTC.

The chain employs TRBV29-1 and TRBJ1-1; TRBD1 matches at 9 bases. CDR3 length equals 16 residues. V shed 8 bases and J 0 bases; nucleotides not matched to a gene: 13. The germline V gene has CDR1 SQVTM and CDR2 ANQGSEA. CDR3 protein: CSLRRRGQGLNTEAFF. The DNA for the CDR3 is TGCAGCCTTCGTCGAAGGGGACAGGGCTTGAACACTGAAGCTTTCTTT.

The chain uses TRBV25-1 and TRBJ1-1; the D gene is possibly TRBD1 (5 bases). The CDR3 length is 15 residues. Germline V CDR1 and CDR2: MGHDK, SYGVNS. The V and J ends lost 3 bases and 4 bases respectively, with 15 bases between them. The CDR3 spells CASSDVGESSTEAFF. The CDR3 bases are TGTGCCAGCAGTGATGTAGGGGAATCTAGCACTGAAGCTTTCTTT.

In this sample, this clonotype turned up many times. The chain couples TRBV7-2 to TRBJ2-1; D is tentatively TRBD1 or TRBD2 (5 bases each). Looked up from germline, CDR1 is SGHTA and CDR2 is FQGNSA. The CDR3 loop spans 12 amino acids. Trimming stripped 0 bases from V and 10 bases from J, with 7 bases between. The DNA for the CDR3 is TGTGCCAGCAGCTTAGCCGGGGCGGAGCAGTTCTTC. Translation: CASSLAGAEQFF.

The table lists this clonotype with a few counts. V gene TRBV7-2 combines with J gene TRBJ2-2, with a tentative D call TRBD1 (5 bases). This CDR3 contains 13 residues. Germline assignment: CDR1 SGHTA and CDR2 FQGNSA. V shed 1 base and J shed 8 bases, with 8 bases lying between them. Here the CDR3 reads CASSLGQSGELFF. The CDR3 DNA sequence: TGTGCCAGCAGCTTAGGACAGTCGGGGGAGCTGTTTTTT.

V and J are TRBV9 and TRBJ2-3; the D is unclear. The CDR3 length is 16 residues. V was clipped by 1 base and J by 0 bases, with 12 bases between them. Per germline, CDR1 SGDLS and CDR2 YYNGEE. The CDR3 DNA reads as TGTGCCAGCAGCGTATTAGCCTACTCTAGCACAGATACGCAGTATTTT. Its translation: CASSVLAYSSTDTQYF.

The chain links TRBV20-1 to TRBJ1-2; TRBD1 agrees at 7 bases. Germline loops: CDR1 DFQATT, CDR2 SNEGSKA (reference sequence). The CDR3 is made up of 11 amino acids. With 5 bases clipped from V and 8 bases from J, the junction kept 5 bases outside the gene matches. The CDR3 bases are TGCAGTGCTCCCAGGGGGGCAGGCTACACCTTC. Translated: CSAPRGAGYTF.

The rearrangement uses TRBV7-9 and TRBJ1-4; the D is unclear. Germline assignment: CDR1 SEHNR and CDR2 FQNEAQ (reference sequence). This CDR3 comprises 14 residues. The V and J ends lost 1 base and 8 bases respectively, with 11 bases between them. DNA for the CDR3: TGTGCCAGCAGCTTAGACCATGGGGAGGAAAAACTGTTTTTT. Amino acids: CASSLDHGEEKLFF.

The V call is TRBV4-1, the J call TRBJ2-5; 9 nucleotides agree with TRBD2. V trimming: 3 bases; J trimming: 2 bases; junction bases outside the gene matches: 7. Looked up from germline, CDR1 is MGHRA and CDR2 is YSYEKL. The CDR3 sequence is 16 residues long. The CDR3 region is CASSHGMAGGQETQYF. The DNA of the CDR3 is TGCGCCAGCAGCCACGGCATGGCGGGGGGGCAAGAGACCCAGTACTTC.

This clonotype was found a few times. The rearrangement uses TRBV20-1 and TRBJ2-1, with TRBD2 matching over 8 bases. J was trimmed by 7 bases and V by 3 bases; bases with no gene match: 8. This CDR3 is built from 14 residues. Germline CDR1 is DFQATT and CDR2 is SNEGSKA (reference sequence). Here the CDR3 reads CSARTAGGKNEQFF. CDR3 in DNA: TGCAGTGCTAGGACTGCGGGGGGCAAGAATGAGCAGTTCTTC.

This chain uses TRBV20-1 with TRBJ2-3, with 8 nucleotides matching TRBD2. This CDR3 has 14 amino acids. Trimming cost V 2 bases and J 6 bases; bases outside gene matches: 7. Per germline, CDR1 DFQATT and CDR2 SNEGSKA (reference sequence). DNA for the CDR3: TGCAGTGCTAGACCGGGGGGGCCATCGGATACGCAGTATTTT. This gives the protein CSARPGGPSDTQYF.

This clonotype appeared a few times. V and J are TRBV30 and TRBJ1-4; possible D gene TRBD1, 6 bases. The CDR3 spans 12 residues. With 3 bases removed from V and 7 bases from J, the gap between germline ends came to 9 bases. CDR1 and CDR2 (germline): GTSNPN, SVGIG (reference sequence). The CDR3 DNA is TGTGCCTGGAGGGGGGCCAGTGAAAAACTGTTTTTT. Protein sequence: CAWRGASEKLFF.

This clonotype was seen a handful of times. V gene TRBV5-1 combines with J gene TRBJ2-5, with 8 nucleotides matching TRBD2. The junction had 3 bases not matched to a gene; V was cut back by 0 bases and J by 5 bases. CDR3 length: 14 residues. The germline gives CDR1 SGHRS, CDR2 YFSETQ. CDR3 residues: CASSLVRGGETQYF. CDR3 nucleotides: TGCGCCAGCAGCTTGGTCCGGGGGGGCGAGACCCAGTACTTC.

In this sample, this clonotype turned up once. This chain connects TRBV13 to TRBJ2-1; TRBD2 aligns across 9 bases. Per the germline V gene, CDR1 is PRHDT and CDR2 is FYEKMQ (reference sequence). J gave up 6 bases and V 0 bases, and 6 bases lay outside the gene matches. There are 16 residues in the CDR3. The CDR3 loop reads CASSLGVSGGGNEQFF. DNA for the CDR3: TGTGCCAGCAGCTTAGGGGTTAGCGGGGGAGGCAATGAGCAGTTCTTC.

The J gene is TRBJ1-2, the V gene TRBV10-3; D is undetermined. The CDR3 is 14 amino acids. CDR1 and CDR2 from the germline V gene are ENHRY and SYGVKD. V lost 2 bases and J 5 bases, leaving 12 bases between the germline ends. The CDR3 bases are TGTGCCATCAGTGAGGGGTCGATTAGGTATGGCTACACCTTC. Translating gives CAISEGSIRYGYTF.

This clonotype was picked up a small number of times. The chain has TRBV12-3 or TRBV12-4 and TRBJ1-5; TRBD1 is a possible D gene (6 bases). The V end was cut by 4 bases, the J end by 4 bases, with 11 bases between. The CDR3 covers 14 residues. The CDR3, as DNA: TGTGCCAGCAGTTCCCGACAGGTTAATCAGCCCCAGCATTTT. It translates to CASSSRQVNQPQHF.

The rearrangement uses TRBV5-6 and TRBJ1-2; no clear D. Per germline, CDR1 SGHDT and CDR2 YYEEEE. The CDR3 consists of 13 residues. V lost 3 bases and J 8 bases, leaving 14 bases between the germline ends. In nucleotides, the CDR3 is TGTGCCAGCAGCTCATACCGGGCCGGGGGCTACACCTTC. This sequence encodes CASSSYRAGGYTF.